A single TCR beta chain is shown here with its context. Antigen unknown. Libraries were prepared by immunoSEQ multiplex PCR; TCRdb keeps only in-frame clonotypes and omits some of them. The sample lists about 20,000 clones; around 86% were seen once. The record originates from a study of OX40 agonist ivuxolimab in advanced cancers. Study-wide context: Age averaged 60 years (range roughly 23 to 79), and 70% to 85% were male.

Study-wide results and limits: CD4+ and CD8+ T cells in blood underwent clonal expansion by week 6 at 0.1 to 3.0 mg/kg. Expanded peripheral T cell antigen specificity was not determined.

The CDR3 is 14 amino acids. The ends were cut back, 8 bases at V and 0 bases at J, with 11 bases in the middle. Germline assignment: CDR1 SNHLY and CDR2 FYNNEI. Here the sequenced sample was CD4+ or CD8+ T cells sorted from blood, taken in a trial of the OX40 agonist ivuxolimab. This rearrangement joins TRBV2 to TRBJ1-5, with D possibly being TRBD1 (5 bases). The sequence was collected from an adult with an advanced solid tumor such as melanoma, head and neck, liver or kidney cancer. The CDR3 here is CASGGPYSNQPQHF. As DNA, the CDR3 is TGTGCCAGCGGGGGTCCTTATAGCAATCAGCCCCAGCATTTT.